This TCR beta chain comes out of a study of blood T cell repertoires in COVID-19. For the study at large: Both acute and convalescent COVID-19 samples were obtained from the United States, Italy and Spain. PBMCs, B-cell-depleted T cells, or T cells were the source of the cDNA or gDNA that made up the material.

Germline trimming cut 3 bases from V and 1 base from J; bases unmatched to any gene: 5. The CDR3 runs 16 residues. Germline CDR1 is WNHNN and CDR2 is SYGVQD (reference sequence). Only a few counts were recorded for this clone. As handled by the study authors: How many nucleated cells were present was estimated from reference gene primer amplification. TCRdb keeps only in-frame clones here, not all; method: immunoSEQ multiplex PCR. That table furnishes V, J and clone size, whereas the DNA furnished D and trimming. This sample has about 190,000 clones; around 90% occur once, and the top ten carry around 7%.

The material sequenced was peripheral blood. This receptor was obtained from a man aged 35-49 years with acute or convalescent COVID-19. This chain uses TRBV10-1 with TRBJ2-3, with 9 bases that match TRBD1. The CDR3 DNA reads as TGCGCCAGCAGTGAATTCACAGGGGGCGGCACAGATACGCAGTATTTT. Residues: CASSEFTGGGTDTQYF.